Presented here are 5 T cell receptor beta chains from one specimen sequenced in a study of blood T cell repertoires in COVID-19. The table came from immunoSEQ multiplex PCR; TCRdb's copy has only in-frame clones and leaves some out. The sample shows approximately 65,000 clones, approximately 89% of them seen only once. The sequenced sample was peripheral blood. These TCRs come from a woman in her 50s with active COVID-19.

CDR3 region: CATSDPDRDIHF. CDR3 DNA sequence: TGTGCCACCAGTGATCCCGACAGGGATATCCACTTT. The chain couples TRBV24-1 to TRBJ1-6, with 7 bases lining up with TRBD1. V shed 3 bases, J shed 17 bases, and the junction held 6 bases outside the gene matches. The CDR3 runs 12 residues. Germline CDR1 reads KGHDR; CDR2 reads SFDVKD.

The chain recombines TRBV10-3 with TRBJ2-1; 14 bases agree with TRBD2. Germline CDR1 ENHRY, CDR2 SYGVKD. The V and J ends lost 3 bases and 3 bases, in that order; junction bases with no gene match: 7. This CDR3 contains 18 residues. CDR3 bases: TGTGCCATCAGTGACCCGGGACTAGCGGGAGAAGGCTACAATGAGCAGTTCTTC. It yields the protein CAISDPGLAGEGYNEQFF.

The V call is TRBV7-6, the J call TRBJ2-3; a weak D match, TRBD1 (5 bases). Germline CDR1 and CDR2: SGHVS and FNYEAQ. Deletions cut 0 bases from V and 0 bases from J, with 13 bases between. The CDR3 has 17 residues. CDR3 DNA sequence: TGTGCCAGCAGCTTAGCAGCACAGCGACAGAGCACAGATACGCAGTATTTT. Amino acids: CASSLAAQRQSTDTQYF.

This clone occurred once. V and J are TRBV5-4 and TRBJ2-1, with D possibly TRBD2 on 6 matching bases. The CDR3 consists of 12 residues. Per the germline V gene, CDR1 is SGHNT and CDR2 is YYREEE (reference sequence). With 4 bases removed from V and 12 bases from J, the gap between germline ends came to 14 bases. This CDR3 is CASSAGSPAQFF. The DNA for the CDR3 is TGTGCCAGCAGCGCCGGGAGCCCTGCGCAGTTCTTC.

The genes are TRBV29-1 and TRBJ2-3; 11 bases agree with TRBD2. Germline V gene data show CDR1 as SQVTM and CDR2 as ANQGSEA. This CDR3 comprises 13 residues. The junction had 3 bases not matched to a gene; V was cut back by 5 bases and J by 5 bases. The CDR3, as DNA: TGCAGCGTTACTAGCGGGAGTGAAGATACGCAGTATTTT. Its protein is CSVTSGSEDTQYF.